The rows below give T cell receptor beta chains drawn from one sample of a study of cytomegalovirus exposure and HLA in healthy donors. Measured with immunoSEQ multiplex PCR; TCRdb has only the in-frame clones, and not every one. The table has around 94,000 clones, roughly 86% seen once. Sequenced: PBMCs. These receptors all stem from a human donor in good health. CDR3s include the opening cysteine and the closing phenylalanine or tryptophan.

V gene	CDR3 protein
TRBV9	CASSVGATRTDTQYF
TRBV23-1	CASSPPGLDRSNQPQHF
TRBV7-7	CASSRTANTEAFF
TRBV28	CASSPPSGLAAYEQYF
TRBV6-1	CASSEAGGVHQPQHF
TRBV4-3	CASSQHRGQPQHF
TRBV27	CASSYRLTGPSPTNTGELFF
TRBV6-5	CASRGLAGVIF
TRBV4-3	CASSPGGGTDTQYF
TRBV7-2	CASSLVVTGTNQPQHF
TRBV7-2	CASSLVASGRAGGNEQFF